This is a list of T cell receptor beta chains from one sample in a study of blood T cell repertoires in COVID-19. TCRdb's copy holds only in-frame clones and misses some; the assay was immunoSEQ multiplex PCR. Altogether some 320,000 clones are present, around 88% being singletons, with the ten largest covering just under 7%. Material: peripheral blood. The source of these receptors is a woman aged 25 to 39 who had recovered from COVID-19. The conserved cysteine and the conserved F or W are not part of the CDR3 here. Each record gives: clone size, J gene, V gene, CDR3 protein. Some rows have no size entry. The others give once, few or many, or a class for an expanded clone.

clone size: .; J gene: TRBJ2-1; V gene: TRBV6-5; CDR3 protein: ASRAGGSYNEQF
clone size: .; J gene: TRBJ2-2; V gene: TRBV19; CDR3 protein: ASSRDRDTGELF
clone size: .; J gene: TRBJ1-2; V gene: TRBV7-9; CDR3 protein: ASSLEGGVGYT
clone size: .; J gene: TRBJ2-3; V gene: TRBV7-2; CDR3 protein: ASSLLAGGPTDTQY
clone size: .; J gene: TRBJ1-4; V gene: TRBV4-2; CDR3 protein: ASSQDWAGAEKLF
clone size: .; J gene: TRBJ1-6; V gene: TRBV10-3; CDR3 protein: AISEFAGQRNSPLH
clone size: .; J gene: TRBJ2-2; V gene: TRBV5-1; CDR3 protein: ASSLTRAGGPQNTGELF
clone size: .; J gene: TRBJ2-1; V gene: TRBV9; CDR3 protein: ASSPGGLGGGPSYNEQF
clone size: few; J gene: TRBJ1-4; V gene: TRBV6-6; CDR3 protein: ASTRRGANEKLF
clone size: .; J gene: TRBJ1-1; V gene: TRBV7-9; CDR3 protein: ASSYDSNTEAF
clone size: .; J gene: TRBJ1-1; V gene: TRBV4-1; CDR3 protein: ASSDIENTEAF
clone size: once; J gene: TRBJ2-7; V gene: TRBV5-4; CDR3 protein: ASSFNRDRDEQY
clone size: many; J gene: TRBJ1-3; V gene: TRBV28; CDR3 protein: ASTPGGGAGNTIY
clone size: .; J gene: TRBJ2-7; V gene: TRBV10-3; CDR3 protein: AAGSYEQY
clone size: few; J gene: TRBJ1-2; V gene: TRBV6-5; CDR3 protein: ASQKGGQRPYGYT
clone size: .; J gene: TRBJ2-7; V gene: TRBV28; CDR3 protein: ATDGGGASYEQY
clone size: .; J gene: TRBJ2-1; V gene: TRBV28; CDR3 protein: ASSAQTSGGYNEQF
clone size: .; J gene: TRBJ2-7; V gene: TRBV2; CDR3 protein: ASSGGTAEQY
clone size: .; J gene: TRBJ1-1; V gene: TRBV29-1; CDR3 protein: SVGGTGMNTEAF
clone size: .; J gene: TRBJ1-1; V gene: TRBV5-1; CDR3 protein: ASSFQQGNTEAF
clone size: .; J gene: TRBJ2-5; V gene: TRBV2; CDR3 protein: ASSDSGQGGETQY
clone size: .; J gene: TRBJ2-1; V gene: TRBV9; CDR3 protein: ASSVGFAGGPNEQF
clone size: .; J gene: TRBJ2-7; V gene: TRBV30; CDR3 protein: AWSQTTGRY
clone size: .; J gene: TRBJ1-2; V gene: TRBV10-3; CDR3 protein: AISESARGLYGYT
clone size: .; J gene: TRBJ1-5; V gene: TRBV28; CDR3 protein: ASSLPPGHGGNQPQH
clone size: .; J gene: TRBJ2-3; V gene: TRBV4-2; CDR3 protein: ASSHLRGDTQY
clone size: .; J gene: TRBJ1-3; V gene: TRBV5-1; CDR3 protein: ASSLGQGNSGNTIY
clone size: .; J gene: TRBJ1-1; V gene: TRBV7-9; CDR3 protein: ASSFTQGNTEAF
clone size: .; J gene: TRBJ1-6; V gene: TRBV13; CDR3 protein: ASSLGGRASPLH
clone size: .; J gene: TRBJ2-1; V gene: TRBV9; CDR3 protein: ASSAPGLAGLNEQF
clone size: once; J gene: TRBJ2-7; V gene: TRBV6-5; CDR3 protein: ASSYSGQGDEQY
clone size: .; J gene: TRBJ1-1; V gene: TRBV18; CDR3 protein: ASSQPQVNTEAF
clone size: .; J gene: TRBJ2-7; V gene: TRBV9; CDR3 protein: ASSARQGGSYEQY
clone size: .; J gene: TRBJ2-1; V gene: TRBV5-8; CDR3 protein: ASSLLPTSGGYNEQF
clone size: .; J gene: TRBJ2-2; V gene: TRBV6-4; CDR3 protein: ARSSGNTGELF
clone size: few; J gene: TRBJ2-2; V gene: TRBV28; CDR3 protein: ASSTSDRVYTGELF